These T cell receptor beta chains were read from a single sample in a study of read filtering for tumor transcriptome and immune sequencing. MiXCR, applied by TCRdb to the reads, yields one record per CDR3 protein. The table shows 100,000 to 150,000 distinct CDR3 sequences, with around 14% occurring only once. The sequencing input was a population of CD138-negative cells sorted from bone marrow. The receptors were sampled from a donor aged 40 or over with multiple myeloma. CDR3s include the opening cysteine and the closing phenylalanine or tryptophan. D genes are given only for firm matches. Clone size is given for some rows only: seen once, a few or many times, or a class if the clone is expanded.

TRBV7-3	TRBJ2-3	few	TRBD2	CASRDGTSGRTDTQYF	TGTGCCAGCCGCGACGGCACTAGCGGACGCACAGATACGCAGTATTTT
TRBV5-1	TRBJ2-7	many	NA	CASSPGGHGGYEQYF	TGCGCCAGCAGCCCGGGGGGACACGGAGGGTACGAGCAGTACTTC
TRBV2	TRBJ1-1	many	NA	CASRKVRETEAFF	TGTGCCAGCAGAAAAGTAAGAGAAACTGAAGCTTTCTTT
TRBV19	TRBJ1-2	few	NA	CASSIVEPKGNYGYTF	TGTGCCAGTAGTATAGTTGAGCCAAAAGGAAACTATGGCTACACCTTC
TRBV20-1	TRBJ2-7	many	NA	CSARDFSGSSYEQYF	TGCAGTGCTAGAGATTTTAGCGGTAGCTCCTACGAGCAGTACTTC
TRBV5-1	TRBJ2-1	many	TRBD2	CASSLALAGGVKYNEQFF	TGCGCCAGCAGCTTGGCACTAGCGGGAGGCGTCAAATACAATGAGCAGTTCTTC
TRBV29-1	TRBJ2-7	many	TRBD2	CSVRLAGVEGEQYF	TGCAGCGTCAGATTAGCGGGAGTAGAAGGCGAGCAGTACTTC
TRBV2	TRBJ2-1	many	TRBD2	CASLEREGSYNEQFF	TGTGCCAGTCTTGAGCGGGAGGGCTCCTACAATGAGCAGTTCTTC
TRBV20-1	TRBJ2-3	NA	NA	CSARPPVAGYYDTQYF	TGCAGTGCTAGACCCCCCGTAGCAGGGTATTACGATACGCAGTATTTT
TRBV20-1	TRBJ2-7	many	NA	CSASVTTYEQYF	TGCAGTGCTAGCGTCACGACCTACGAGCAGTACTTC
TRBV4-1	TRBJ2-1	NA	NA	CASSSATSSYNEQFF	TGCGCTAGCAGTTCCGCCACGAGCTCCTACAATGAGCAGTTCTTC
TRBV12-3/TRBV12-4	TRBJ2-1	many	NA	CASSFEGYERFF	TGTGCCAGCAGTTTTGAGGGGTATGAGCGGTTCTTC
TRBV5-1	TRBJ2-1	many	TRBD2	CASSLDGTSAYNEQFF	TGCGCCAGCAGCTTGGATGGGACTAGCGCCTACAATGAGCAGTTCTTC
TRBV30	TRBJ2-5	many	TRBD1	CAWSVGGWETQYF	TGTGCCTGGAGTGTAGGGGGCTGGGAGACCCAGTACTTC
TRBV11-2	TRBJ2-1	many	NA	CASSLRGTSYNEQFF	TGTGCCAGCAGCCTACGAGGAACATCCTACAATGAGCAGTTCTTC
TRBV4-1	TRBJ2-1	NA	TRBD1	CASNRQQGDFEQFF	TGCGCCAGCAACCGACAACAGGGGGATTTTGAGCAGTTCTTC
TRBV5-4	TRBJ2-2	many	NA	CAGGRENTGELFF	TGTGCGGGAGGTCGGGAGAACACCGGGGAGCTGTTTTTT
TRBV20-1	TRBJ2-1	many	TRBD2	CSASWGTSGTNEQFF	TGCAGTGCTAGTTGGGGGACTAGCGGGACCAATGAGCAGTTCTTC
TRBV15	TRBJ2-5	NA	NA	CATSRGPVEETQYF	TGTGCCACCAGCAGAGGACCAGTCGAAGAGACCCAGTACTTC
TRBV4-1	TRBJ2-2	few	NA	CASSQDSWPVATGELFF	TGCGCCAGCAGCCAAGATTCGTGGCCCGTCGCGACCGGGGAGCTGTTTTTT
TRBV24-1	TRBJ2-1	many	TRBD2	CATSDNDWNSGSTNEQFF	TGTGCCACCAGTGATAATGACTGGAATAGCGGGAGTACAAATGAGCAGTTCTTC
TRBV7-3	TRBJ2-3	many	TRBD1	CASSPNTLQGETDTQYF	TGTGCCAGCAGCCCTAACACCCTACAGGGGGAGACAGATACGCAGTATTTT
TRBV27	TRBJ2-5	many	NA	CASSLGEGVAQYF	TGTGCCAGCAGTTTGGGGGAGGGGGTGGCCCAGTACTTC
TRBV15	TRBJ2-1	many	TRBD2	CATSAGGYNEQFF	TGTGCCACCAGCGCGGGAGGTTACAATGAGCAGTTCTTC
TRBV9	TRBJ2-7	many	NA	CASSPGTYEQYF	TGTGCCAGCAGCCCTGGTACCTACGAGCAGTACTTC
TRBV7-2	TRBJ1-1	many	NA	CASSLGRQGGTEAFF	TGTGCCAGCAGCTTAGGTCGGCAGGGTGGCACTGAAGCTTTCTTT
TRBV29-1	TRBJ2-5	many	NA	CSVPKGETQYF	TGCAGCGTTCCCAAGGGGGAGACCCAGTACTTC
TRBV6-6	TRBJ2-1	many	TRBD2	CASSYSGLAGASEQFF	TGTGCCAGCAGTTACAGCGGACTAGCGGGAGCTAGTGAGCAGTTCTTC
TRBV6-2/TRBV6-3	TRBJ2-7	few	NA	CASSSPDVYEQYF	TGTGCCAGCAGTTCCCCGGACGTCTACGAGCAGTACTTC
TRBV5-1	TRBJ2-1	few	TRBD1	CASSPGTGLYNEQFF	TGCGCCAGCAGCCCCGGGACAGGGCTTTACAATGAGCAGTTCTTC
TRBV20-1	TRBJ2-1	NA	TRBD2	CSARRLAGAYNEQLF	TGCAGTGCTAGGAGACTAGCGGGAGCTTACAATGAGCAGCTCTTC
TRBV2	TRBJ1-1	many	NA	CASSPTGLDEAFF	TGTGCCAGCAGTCCAACAGGATTGGATGAAGCTTTCTTT
TRBV14	TRBJ1-4	many	TRBD1	CASSRPGTGPEKLFF	TGTGCCAGCAGCCGCCCCGGGACAGGGCCTGAAAAACTGTTTTTT